This TCR beta chain was profiled in a study of cytomegalovirus exposure and HLA in healthy donors. Study-wide results and caveats: Subsequent analysis of the approximately 110 validation repertoires found a tendency for first-cohort TCR clusters to co-occur.

This CDR3 spans 15 amino acids. With 4 bases clipped from V and 0 bases from J, the junction kept 3 bases outside the gene matches. In germline, CDR1 is LNHDA, CDR2 SQIVND (reference sequence). Sequencing used immunoSEQ multiplex PCR; TCRdb keeps in-frame clones, though not all of them. This table has about 120,000 clones, 85% to 90% appearing once. About this clone itself: Its antigen is unknown.

This TCR was sampled from a young woman in good health and CMV-seropositive. Input material: PBMCs. The rearrangement uses TRBV19 and TRBJ2-1, with 7 bases aligning to TRBD2. The CDR3 sequence is CASSNLAASYNEQFF. CDR3 DNA sequence: TGTGCCAGTAGTAATCTAGCGGCCTCCTACAATGAGCAGTTCTTC.